These 3 T cell receptor beta chains share one sample of origin, sequenced in a study of control samples from healthy donors and cancer patients. Profiled with immunoSEQ multiplex PCR; TCRdb holds only in-frame clones, not every one. This sample yields about 160,000 clones, of which approximately 94% are seen a single time; around 15% belongs to the top ten. The source material was PBMCs. These receptor sequences come from a man aged 60 to 75 with colorectal cancer.

J is TRBJ1-3 and V is TRBV19; possibly TRBD1 for D (6 bases). This CDR3 has 14 amino acids. V lost 10 bases, J lost 7 bases, and 20 bases lay in between. The germline V gene has CDR1 LNHDA and CDR2 SQIVND (reference sequence). CDR3 bases: TGTGCCACCCTTCCGACAGGTGTTCGGAACACCATATATTTT. Its translation: CATLPTGVRNTIYF.

V usage is TRBV7-9 and J usage is TRBJ2-4; D ambiguous. V was cut by 5 bases and J by 0 bases, with 8 bases left in between. Per germline, CDR1 SEHNR and CDR2 FQNEAQ (reference sequence). This CDR3 region has 14 residues. The CDR3 loop is CASSRDLAKNIQYF. As DNA, the CDR3 is TGTGCCAGCAGCCGCGATCTAGCCAAAAACATTCAGTACTTC.

This rearrangement joins TRBV27 to TRBJ1-2; D possibly corresponds to TRBD1 (5 bases). Trimming took off 2 bases at V and 8 bases at J, with 12 bases between the two ends. Germline values: CDR1 MNHEY, CDR2 SMNVEV (reference sequence). The CDR3 contains 13 residues. Here the CDR3 reads CASSLLRDGGYTF. The CDR3 bases are TGTGCCAGCAGTTTACTCCGGGACGGCGGCTACACCTTC.